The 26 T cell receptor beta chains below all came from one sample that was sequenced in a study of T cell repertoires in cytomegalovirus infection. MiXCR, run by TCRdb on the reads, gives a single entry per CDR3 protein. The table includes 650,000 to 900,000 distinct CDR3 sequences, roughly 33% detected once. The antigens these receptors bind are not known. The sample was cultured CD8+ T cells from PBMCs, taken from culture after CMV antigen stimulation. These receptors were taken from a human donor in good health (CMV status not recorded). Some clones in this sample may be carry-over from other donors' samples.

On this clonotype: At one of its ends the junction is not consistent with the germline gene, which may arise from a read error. The CDR3 nucleotides are TGTGCCAGCAGCTACTTCCCCCCAGGGCCGGAAAACTATAGCAATCAGCCCCAGCATTTT. Protein sequence: CASSYFPPGPENYSNQPQHF. The chain employs TRBV6-2 or TRBV6-3 and TRBJ1-5, with a weak D call TRBD1 (5 bases). The CDR3 runs 20 residues. The V gene's germline CDR1 is MNHEY and CDR2 SVGEGT.

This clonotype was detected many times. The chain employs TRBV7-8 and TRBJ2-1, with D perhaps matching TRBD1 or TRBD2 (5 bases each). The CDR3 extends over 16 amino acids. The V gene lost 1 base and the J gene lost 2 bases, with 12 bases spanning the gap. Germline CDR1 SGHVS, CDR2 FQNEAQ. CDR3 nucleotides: TGTGCCAGCAGCTTAGTTGAGGGGAATGCCTACAATGAGCAGTTCTTC. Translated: CASSLVEGNAYNEQFF.

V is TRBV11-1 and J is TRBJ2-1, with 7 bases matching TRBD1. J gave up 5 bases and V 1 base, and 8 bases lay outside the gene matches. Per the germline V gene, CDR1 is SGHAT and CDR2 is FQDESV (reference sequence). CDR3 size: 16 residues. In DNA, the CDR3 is TGTGCCAGCAGCTTAGGGTACAGGGGTCCCCACAATGAGCAGTTCTTC. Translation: CASSLGYRGPHNEQFF.

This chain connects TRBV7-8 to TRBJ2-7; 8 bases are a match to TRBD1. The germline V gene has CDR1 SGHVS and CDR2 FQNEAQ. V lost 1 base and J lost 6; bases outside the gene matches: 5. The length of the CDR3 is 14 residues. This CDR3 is CASSLGPGGSEQYV. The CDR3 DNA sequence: TGTGCCAGCAGCTTAGGCCCAGGGGGCTCCGAGCAGTACGTC.

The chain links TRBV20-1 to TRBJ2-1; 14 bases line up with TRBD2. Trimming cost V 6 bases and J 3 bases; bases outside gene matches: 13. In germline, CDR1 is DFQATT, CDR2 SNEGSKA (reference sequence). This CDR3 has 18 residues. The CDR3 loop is CSASGLAGVIGDYNEQFF. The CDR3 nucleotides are TGCAGTGCATCGGGACTAGCGGGGGTTATTGGTGACTACAATGAGCAGTTCTTC.

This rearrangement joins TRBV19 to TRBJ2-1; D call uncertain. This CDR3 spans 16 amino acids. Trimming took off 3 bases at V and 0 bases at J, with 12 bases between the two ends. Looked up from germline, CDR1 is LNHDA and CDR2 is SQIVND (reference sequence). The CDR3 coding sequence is TGTGCCAGTAGTATCGCTAGTTTTAGCTCCTACAATGAGCAGTTCTTC. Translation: CASSIASFSSYNEQFF.

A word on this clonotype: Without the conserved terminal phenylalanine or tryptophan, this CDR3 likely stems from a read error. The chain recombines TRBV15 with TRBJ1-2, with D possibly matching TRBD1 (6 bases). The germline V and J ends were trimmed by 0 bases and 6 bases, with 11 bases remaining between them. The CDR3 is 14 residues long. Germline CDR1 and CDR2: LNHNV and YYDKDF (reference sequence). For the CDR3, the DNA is TGTGCCACCAGCAGAGATCCGGGGGCCCATGGCTACACCGTC. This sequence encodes CATSRDPGAHGYTV.

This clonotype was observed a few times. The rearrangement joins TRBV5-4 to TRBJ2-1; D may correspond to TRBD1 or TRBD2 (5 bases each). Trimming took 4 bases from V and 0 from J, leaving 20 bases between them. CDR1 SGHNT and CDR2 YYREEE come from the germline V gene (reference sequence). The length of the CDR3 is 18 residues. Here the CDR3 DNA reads TGTGCCAGCAGCCCCTTCTCCGGGGCCTTTAGCTCCTACAATGAGCAGTTCTTC. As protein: CASSPFSGAFSSYNEQFF.

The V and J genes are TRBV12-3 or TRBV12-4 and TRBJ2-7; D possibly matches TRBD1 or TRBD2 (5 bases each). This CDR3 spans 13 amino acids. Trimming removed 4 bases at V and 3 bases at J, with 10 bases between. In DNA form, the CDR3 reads TGTGCCAGCAGTTCGGGACGGGTCTACGAGCAGTACTTC. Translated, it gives CASSSGRVYEQYF.

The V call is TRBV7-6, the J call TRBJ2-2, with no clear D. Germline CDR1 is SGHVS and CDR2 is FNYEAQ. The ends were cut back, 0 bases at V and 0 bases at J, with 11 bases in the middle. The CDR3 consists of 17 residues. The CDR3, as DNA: TGTGCCAGCAGCTTAGCGATTCAGGCCCCGAACACCGGGGAGCTGTTTTTT. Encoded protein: CASSLAIQAPNTGELFF.

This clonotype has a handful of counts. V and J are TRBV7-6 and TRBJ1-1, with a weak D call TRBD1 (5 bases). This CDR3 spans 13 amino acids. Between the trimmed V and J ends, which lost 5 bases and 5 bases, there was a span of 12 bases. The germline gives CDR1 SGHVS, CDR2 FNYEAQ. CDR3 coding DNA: TGTGCCAGCAGCCCCGTTGGGGGGACTGAAGCTTTCTTT. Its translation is CASSPVGGTEAFF. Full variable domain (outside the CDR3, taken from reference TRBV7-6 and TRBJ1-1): GAGVSQSPRYKVTKRGQDVALRCDPISGHVSLYWYRQALGQGPEFLTYFNYEAQQDKSGLPNDRFSAERPEGSISTLTIQRTEQRDSAMYRCASSPVGGTEAFFGQGTRLTVV.

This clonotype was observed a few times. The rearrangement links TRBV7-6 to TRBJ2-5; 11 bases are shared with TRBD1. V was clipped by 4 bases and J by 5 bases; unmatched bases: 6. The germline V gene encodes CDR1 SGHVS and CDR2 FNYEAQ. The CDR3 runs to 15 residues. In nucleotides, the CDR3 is TGTGCCAGCAGCTCCAGGACAGGGGGCATGGAGACCCAGTACTTC. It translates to CASSSRTGGMETQYF.

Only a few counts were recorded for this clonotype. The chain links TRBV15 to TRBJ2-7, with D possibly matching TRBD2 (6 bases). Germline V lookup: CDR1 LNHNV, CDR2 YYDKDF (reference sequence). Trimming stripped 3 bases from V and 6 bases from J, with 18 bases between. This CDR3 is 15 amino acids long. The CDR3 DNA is TGTGCCACCAGCAGGAAACTAGCAGGTTTTTCCGAGCAGTACTTC. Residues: CATSRKLAGFSEQYF.

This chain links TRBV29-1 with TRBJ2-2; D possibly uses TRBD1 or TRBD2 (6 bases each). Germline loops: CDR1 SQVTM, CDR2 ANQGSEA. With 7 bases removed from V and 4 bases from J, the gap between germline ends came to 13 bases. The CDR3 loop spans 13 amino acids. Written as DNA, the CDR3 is TGCAGCGGTAAAGGGGGGAGCACCGGGGAGCTGTTTTTT. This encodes CSGKGGSTGELFF.

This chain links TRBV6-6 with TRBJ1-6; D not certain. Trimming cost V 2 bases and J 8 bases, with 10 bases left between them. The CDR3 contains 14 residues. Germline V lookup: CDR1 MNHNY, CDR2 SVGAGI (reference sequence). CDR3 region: CASSYIGPDSPLHF. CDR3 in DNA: TGTGCCAGCAGTTACATAGGGCCGGATTCACCCCTCCACTTT.

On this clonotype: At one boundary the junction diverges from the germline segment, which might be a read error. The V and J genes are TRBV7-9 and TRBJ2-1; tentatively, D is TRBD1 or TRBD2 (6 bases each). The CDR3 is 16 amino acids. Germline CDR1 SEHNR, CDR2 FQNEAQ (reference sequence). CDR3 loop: CASSLVLRGENNEQLF. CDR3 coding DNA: TGTGCCAGCAGCTTAGTTCTAAGGGGGGAAAACAATGAGCAGCTCTTC.

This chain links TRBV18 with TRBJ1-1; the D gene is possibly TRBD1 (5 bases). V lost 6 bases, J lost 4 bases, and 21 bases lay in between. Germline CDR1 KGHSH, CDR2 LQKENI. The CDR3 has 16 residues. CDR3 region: CASSLRVRELGTEAFF. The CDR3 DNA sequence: TGTGCCAGCTCCCTCCGGGTCAGGGAATTGGGCACTGAAGCTTTCTTT.

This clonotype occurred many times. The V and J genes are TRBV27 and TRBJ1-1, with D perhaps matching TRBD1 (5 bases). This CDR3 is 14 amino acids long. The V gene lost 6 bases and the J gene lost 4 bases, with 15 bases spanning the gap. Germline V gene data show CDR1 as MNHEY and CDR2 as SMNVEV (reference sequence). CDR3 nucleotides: TGTGCCAGCAGCTTGGTGGGGGGGTCCACTGAAGCTTTCTTT. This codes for CASSLVGGSTEAFF.

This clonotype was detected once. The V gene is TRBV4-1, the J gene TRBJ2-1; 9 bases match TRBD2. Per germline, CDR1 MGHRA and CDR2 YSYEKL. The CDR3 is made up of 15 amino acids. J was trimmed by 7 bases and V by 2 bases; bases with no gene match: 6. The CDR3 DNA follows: TGCGCCAGCAGCCAATCCCGCGGGGGGGCAAATGAGCAGTTCTTC. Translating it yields CASSQSRGGANEQFF.

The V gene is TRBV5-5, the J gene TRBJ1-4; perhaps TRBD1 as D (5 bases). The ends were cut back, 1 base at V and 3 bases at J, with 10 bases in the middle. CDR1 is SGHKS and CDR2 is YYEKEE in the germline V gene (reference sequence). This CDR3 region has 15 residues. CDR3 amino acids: CASSLLGPANEKLFF. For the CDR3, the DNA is TGTGCCAGCAGCTTGCTGGGACCAGCTAATGAAAAACTGTTTTTT.

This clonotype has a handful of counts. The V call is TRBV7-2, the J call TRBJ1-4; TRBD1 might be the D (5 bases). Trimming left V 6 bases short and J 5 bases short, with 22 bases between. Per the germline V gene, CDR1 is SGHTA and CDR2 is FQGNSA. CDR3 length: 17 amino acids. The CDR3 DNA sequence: TGTGCCAGCAGATTTGGCGTTCGGGGGATGGAAAATGAAAAACTGTTTTTT. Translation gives CASRFGVRGMENEKLFF.

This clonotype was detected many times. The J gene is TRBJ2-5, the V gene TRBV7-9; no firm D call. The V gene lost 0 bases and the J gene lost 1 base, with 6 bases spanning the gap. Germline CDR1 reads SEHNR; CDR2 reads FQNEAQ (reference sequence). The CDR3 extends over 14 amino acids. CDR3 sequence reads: CASSLAGRQETQYF. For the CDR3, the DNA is TGTGCCAGCAGCTTAGCTGGGCGCCAAGAGACCCAGTACTTC.

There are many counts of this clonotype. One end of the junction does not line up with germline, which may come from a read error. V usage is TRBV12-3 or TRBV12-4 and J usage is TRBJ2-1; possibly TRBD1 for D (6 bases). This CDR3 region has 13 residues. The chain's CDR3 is CASSLGQPGEQFF. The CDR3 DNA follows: TGTGCCAGCAGCTTAGGACAGCCCGGCGAGCAGTTCTTC.

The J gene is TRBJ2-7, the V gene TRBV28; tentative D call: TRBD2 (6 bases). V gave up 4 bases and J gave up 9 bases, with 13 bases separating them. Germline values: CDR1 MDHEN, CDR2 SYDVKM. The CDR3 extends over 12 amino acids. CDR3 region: CASSYQGGGQYV. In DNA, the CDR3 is TGTGCCAGCAGTTACCAGGGAGGAGGGCAGTACGTC.

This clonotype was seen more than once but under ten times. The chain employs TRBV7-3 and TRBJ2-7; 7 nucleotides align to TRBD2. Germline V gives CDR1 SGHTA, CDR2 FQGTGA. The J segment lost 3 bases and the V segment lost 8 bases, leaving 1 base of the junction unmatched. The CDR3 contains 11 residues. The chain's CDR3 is CASGTNYEQYV. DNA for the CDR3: TGTGCCAGCGGGACTAACTACGAGCAGTACGTC.

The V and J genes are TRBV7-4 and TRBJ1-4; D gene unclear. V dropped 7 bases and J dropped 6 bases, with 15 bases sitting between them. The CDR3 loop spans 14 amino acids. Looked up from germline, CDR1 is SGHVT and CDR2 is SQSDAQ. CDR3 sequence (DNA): TGTGCCAGCACTTCGGGCATTTTACATGAAAAACTGTTTTTT. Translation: CASTSGILHEKLFF. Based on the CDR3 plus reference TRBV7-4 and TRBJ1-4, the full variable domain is GAGVSQSPRYKVAKRGRDVALRCDSISGHVTLYWYRQTLGQGSEVLTYSQSDAQRDKSGRPSGRFSAERPERSVSTLKIQRTEQGDSAVYLCASTSGILHEKLFFGSGTQLSVL.